This passage covers 9 T cell receptor beta chains from one sample sequenced in a study of cytomegalovirus exposure and HLA in healthy donors. The PCR ran on 60 Vbeta and 13 Jbeta primers. The assay was immunoSEQ multiplex PCR, and TCRdb's table has in-frame clones only and misses some. This repertoire shows 130,000 or so clones, around 67% found once; its top ten account for around 2.1%. Material: PBMCs. The receptors were sampled from a woman aged 40 to 49 in good health and CMV-seropositive.

The V call is TRBV7-2, the J call TRBJ1-4; D remains unclear. The CDR3 spans 15 residues. Per the germline V gene, CDR1 is SGHTA and CDR2 is FQGNSA. V lost 1 base and J 5 bases, leaving 11 bases between the germline ends. As DNA, the CDR3 is TGTGCCAGCAGCTTAGGTCGACACCGAAATGAAAAACTGTTTTTT. Its protein product is CASSLGRHRNEKLFF.

Notes on this clone: Other DNA sequences in this specimen translate into the identical CDR3. The CDR3 sequence is CASSQSGGNSGANVLTF. The CDR3 DNA is TGTGCCAGCTCACAAAGCGGGGGAAACTCTGGGGCCAACGTCCTGACTTTC. The rearrangement uses TRBV18 and TRBJ2-6, with 8 bases fitting TRBD2. Germline lookup yields CDR1 KGHSH and CDR2 LQKENI. The CDR3 length is 17 residues. J was trimmed by 0 bases and V by 4 bases; bases with no gene match: 5.

This rearrangement joins TRBV6-5 to TRBJ2-3; D possibly corresponds to TRBD1 (6 bases). This CDR3 is 15 amino acids long. Germline V gene data show CDR1 as MNHEY and CDR2 as SVGAGI. The V and J ends lost 3 bases and 0 bases respectively, with 10 bases between them. CDR3 coding DNA: TGTGCCAGCAGTTATGACAGGACTAGCACAGATACGCAGTATTTT. Translated: CASSYDRTSTDTQYF.

The chain couples TRBV27 to TRBJ1-5; no clear D. V gave up 6 bases and J gave up 4 bases, with 13 bases separating them. There are 14 residues in the CDR3. Per the germline V gene, CDR1 is MNHEY and CDR2 is SMNVEV (reference sequence). The CDR3 DNA follows: TGTGCCAGCAGCCCTTTCCCGGGAAATCAGCCCCAGCATTTT. Translated: CASSPFPGNQPQHF.

The V and J genes are TRBV9 and TRBJ1-2, with 7 bases identical to TRBD1. There are 16 residues in the CDR3. Germline loops: CDR1 SGDLS, CDR2 YYNGEE. V lost 2 bases and J lost 4; bases outside the gene matches: 11. In DNA form, the CDR3 reads TGTGCCAGCAGCGTGTTGGACAGGCCTCAGGGCTATGGCTACACCTTC. This encodes CASSVLDRPQGYGYTF.

The chain uses TRBV5-4 and TRBJ2-7, with D possibly TRBD1 on 6 matching bases. This CDR3 has 14 residues. The V gene lost 4 bases and the J gene lost 1 base, with 12 bases spanning the gap. Germline values: CDR1 SGHNT, CDR2 YYREEE (reference sequence). CDR3 protein: CASSLYGQSYEQYF. The CDR3 DNA follows: TGTGCCAGCAGCCTATACGGACAGTCCTACGAGCAGTACTTC.

This clone came up once. The chain joins TRBV7-2 to TRBJ1-1, with TRBD1 matching over 8 bases. This CDR3 contains 14 residues. V was pared by 5 bases and J by 4 bases, with 6 bases of the junction left unmatched. Germline CDR1 reads SGHTA; CDR2 reads FQGNSA. The CDR3 sequence is CASSQGQGRTEAFF. The CDR3 coding sequence is TGTGCCAGCAGCCAAGGACAGGGACGCACTGAAGCTTTCTTT. Based on the CDR3 plus reference TRBV7-2 and TRBJ1-1, the full variable domain is GAGVSQSPSNKVTEKGKDVELRCDPISGHTALYWYRQSLGQGLEFLIYFQGNSAPDKSGLPSDRFSAERTGGSVSTLTIQRTQQEDSAVYLCASSQGQGRTEAFFGQGTRLTVV.

The V gene is TRBV19, the J gene TRBJ1-1; D not certain. CDR3 length: 11 residues. Germline lookup yields CDR1 LNHDA and CDR2 SQIVND (reference sequence). Trimming left V 11 bases short and J 7 bases short, with 14 bases between. The CDR3 DNA sequence: TGTGCCCGACAAAGTAAGTGTGAAGCTTTCTTT. Residues: CARQSKCEAFF.

The chain combines TRBV2 with TRBJ2-1, with D possibly matching TRBD2 (5 bases). Per germline, CDR1 SNHLY and CDR2 FYNNEI. The CDR3 runs 16 residues. Trimming took 6 bases from V and 5 from J, leaving 20 bases between them. CDR3 in amino acids: CASSQRWSLANNEQFF. The CDR3 DNA sequence: TGTGCCAGCAGCCAACGTTGGAGTCTAGCTAACAATGAGCAGTTCTTC.